This TCR beta chain was captured in a study of blood T cell repertoires in COVID-19. CDR3 length: 12 amino acids. Per the germline V gene, CDR1 is LNHDA and CDR2 is SQIVND (reference sequence). Germline trimming cut 3 bases from V and 8 bases from J; bases unmatched to any gene: 3. Profiling relied on immunoSEQ multiplex PCR, and the TCRdb table lists in-frame clones only, not all of them. This table has 180,000 or so clones, approximately 85% appearing once. This clone was observed a few times. This chain connects TRBV19 to TRBJ1-2; TRBD1 matches 7 bases. What was sequenced was peripheral blood. The TCR was taken from an elderly woman with acute or convalescent COVID-19. CDR3 protein: CASSIGGGGYTF. CDR3 in DNA: TGTGCCAGTAGTATCGGAGGGGGCGGCTACACCTTC.